The T cell receptor (beta chain) described here comes from a study of shared clonotypes between healthy human individuals. Across the whole study: CD8 memory received one plate per donor, CD8 naive two, CD4 memory three and CD4 naive three. Study conclusions and caveats: How much donors shared clonotypes was expected to be affected by sequencing depth.

The naive CD8 fraction comprised CD45RO-negative cells positively selected for CCR7 and excluded terminally differentiated effector memory CD45RA+ cells. Notes on this clone: Its antigen remains unknown.

The CDR3 consists of 16 residues. Between the trimmed V and J ends, which lost 6 bases and 4 bases, there was a span of 22 bases. Germline V gene lookup returns CDR1 SGHAT and CDR2 FQNNGV. Replicate PCRs for sorted subsets used 200 ng DNA; this equaled about 30,000 T cell genomes. The method was immunoSEQ multiplex PCR; TCRdb's version includes in-frame clones alone and lacks a portion of them. The profile shows some 2 million clones, about 95% of them singletons. This TCR came from a man aged 18 to 35 in good health. The rearrangement links TRBV11-2 to TRBJ2-7; D possibly corresponds to TRBD2 (7 bases). Specimen: naive CD8+ T cells sorted from blood. CDR3 residues: CASSRTLGGGGYEQYF. CDR3 bases: TGTGCCAGCAGTCGCACCTTGGGCGGGGGCGGATACGAGCAGTACTTC. The variable domain in full, with the rest retrieved from reference TRBV11-2 and TRBJ2-7, is EAGVAQSPRYKIIEKRQSVAFWCNPISGHATLYWYQQILGQGPKLLIQFQNNGVVDDSQLPKDRFSAERLKGVDSTLKIQPAKLEDSAVYLCASSRTLGGGGYEQYFGPGTRLTVT.